This TCR beta chain was recorded in a study of control samples from healthy donors and cancer patients. CDR1 MGHRA and CDR2 YSYEKL come from the germline V gene. Trimming removed 0 bases from V and 10 bases from J; junction bases left unmatched: 10. CDR3 size: 15 residues. Assay used: immunoSEQ multiplex PCR; TCRdb lists only in-frame clones, some missing. The sample shows about 96,000 clones, roughly 93% of them seen only once. Sequencing was performed on blood. The J gene is TRBJ2-3, the V gene TRBV4-1; 7 bases are a match to TRBD1. The TCR sequence derives from a young man in good health. CDR3 DNA: TGCGCCAGCAGCCAAGACGCAAAAGCTCAGGGGGCGCAGTATTTT. Protein product: CASSQDAKAQGAQYF.